This section outlines one TCR beta chain sequence together with its context. J was trimmed by 0 bases and V by 6 bases; bases with no gene match: 4. The CDR3 length is 15 residues. The V gene's germline CDR1 is MGHRA and CDR2 YSYEKL. The data belong to a study of blood T cell repertoires in COVID-19. Assay used: immunoSEQ multiplex PCR; TCRdb lists only in-frame clones, some missing. The sample consists of 250,000 to 350,000 clones, around 88% of them appearing once. V usage is TRBV4-1 and J usage is TRBJ1-5, with 8 bases that match TRBD1. The sequencing input was peripheral blood. The TCR was taken from a woman in her twenties or thirties who had recovered from COVID-19. CDR3 sequence reads: CASRETGVSNQPQHF. In DNA, the CDR3 is TGCGCCAGCAGAGAGACAGGGGTTAGCAATCAGCCCCAGCATTTT.